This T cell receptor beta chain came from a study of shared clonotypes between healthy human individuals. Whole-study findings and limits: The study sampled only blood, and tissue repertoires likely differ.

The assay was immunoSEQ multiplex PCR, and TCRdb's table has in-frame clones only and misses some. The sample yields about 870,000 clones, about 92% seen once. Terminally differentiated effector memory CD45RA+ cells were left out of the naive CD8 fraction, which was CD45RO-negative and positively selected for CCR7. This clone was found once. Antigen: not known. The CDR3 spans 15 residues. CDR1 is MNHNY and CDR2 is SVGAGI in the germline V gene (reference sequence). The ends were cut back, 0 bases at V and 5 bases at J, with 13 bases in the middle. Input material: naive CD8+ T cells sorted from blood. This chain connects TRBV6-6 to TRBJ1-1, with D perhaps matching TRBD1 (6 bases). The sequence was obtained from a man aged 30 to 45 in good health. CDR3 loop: CASSYSAGDGTEAFF. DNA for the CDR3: TGTGCCAGCAGTTACTCAGCAGGGGATGGGACTGAAGCTTTCTTT.